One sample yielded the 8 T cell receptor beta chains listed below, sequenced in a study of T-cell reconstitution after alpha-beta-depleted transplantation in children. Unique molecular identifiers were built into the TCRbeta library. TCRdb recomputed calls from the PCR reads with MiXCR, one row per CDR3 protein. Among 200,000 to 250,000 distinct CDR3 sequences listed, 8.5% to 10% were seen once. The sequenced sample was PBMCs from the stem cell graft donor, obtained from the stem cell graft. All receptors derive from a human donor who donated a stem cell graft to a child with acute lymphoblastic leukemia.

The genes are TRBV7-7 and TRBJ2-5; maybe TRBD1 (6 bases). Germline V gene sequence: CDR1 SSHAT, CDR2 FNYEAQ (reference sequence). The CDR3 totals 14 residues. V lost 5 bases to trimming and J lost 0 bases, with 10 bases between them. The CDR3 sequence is CASSRGQYQETQYF. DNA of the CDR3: TGTGCCAGCAGCCGCGGACAGTACCAAGAGACCCAGTACTTC.

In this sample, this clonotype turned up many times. CDR3 region: CAISDRRSSYNSPLHF. The CDR3 DNA is TGTGCCATCAGTGACAGGAGAAGCTCCTATAATTCACCCCTCCACTTT. J is TRBJ1-6 and V is TRBV10-3; no clear D. V was pared by 3 bases and J by 0 bases, with 9 bases between. This CDR3 has 16 residues. Germline V gives CDR1 ENHRY, CDR2 SYGVKD.

This CDR3 is CASSLMGDQETQYF. DNA for the CDR3: TGCGCCAGCAGCTTGATGGGGGACCAAGAGACCCAGTACTTC. The chain couples TRBV5-1 to TRBJ2-5; the D call may be TRBD1 or TRBD2 (5 bases each). The CDR3 runs 14 residues. V was shortened by 1 base and J by 0 bases, with 7 bases between the two germline ends. The germline gives CDR1 SGHRS, CDR2 YFSETQ.

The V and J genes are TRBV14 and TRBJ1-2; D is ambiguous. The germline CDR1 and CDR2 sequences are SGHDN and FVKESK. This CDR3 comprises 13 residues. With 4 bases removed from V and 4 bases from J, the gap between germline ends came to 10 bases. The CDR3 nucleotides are TGTGCCAGCAGCCGAACCGGGATCTATGGCTACACCTTC. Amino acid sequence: CASSRTGIYGYTF.

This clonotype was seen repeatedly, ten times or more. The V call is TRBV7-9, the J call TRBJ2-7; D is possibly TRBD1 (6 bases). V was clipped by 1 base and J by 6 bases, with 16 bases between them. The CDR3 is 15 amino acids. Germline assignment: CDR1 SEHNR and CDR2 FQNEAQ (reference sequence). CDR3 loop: CASSLVAGTRTEQYF. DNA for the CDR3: TGTGCCAGCAGCTTAGTGGCCGGGACACGAACCGAGCAGTACTTC.

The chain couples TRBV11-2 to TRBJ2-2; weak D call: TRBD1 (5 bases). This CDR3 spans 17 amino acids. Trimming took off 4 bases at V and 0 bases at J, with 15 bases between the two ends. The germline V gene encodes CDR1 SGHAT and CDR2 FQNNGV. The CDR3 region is CASSSQLTVTNTGELFF. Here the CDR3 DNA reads TGTGCCAGCAGCTCACAATTGACAGTAACGAACACCGGGGAGCTGTTTTTT.

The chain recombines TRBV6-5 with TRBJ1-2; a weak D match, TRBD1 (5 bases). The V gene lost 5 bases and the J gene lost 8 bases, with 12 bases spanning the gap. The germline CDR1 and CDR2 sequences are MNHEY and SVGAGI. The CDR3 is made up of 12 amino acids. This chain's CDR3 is CASSLGQGGYTF. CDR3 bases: TGTGCCAGCAGTCTGGGGCAAGGAGGCTACACCTTC.

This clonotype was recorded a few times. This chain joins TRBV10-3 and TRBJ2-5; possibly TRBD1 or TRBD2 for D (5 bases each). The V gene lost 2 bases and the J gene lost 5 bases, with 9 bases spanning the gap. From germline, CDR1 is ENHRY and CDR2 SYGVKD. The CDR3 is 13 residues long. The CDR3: CAISELEGETQYF. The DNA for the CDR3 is TGTGCCATCAGTGAGCTCGAGGGGGAGACCCAGTACTTC.